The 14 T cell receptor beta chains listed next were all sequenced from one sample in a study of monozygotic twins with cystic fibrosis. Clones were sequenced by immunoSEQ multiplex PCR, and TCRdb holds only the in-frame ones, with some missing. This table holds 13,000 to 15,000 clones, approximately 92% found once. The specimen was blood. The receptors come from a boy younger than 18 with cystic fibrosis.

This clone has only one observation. The CDR3 region is CASSEREGGTDTQYF. The CDR3 coding sequence is TGCGCCAGCAGTGAGCGGGAGGGGGGCACAGATACGCAGTATTTT. V and J are TRBV10-2 and TRBJ2-3, with 8 bases matching TRBD2. CDR1 and CDR2 from the germline V gene are WSHSY and SAAADI. The CDR3 sequence is 15 residues long. V lost 2 bases and J lost 1; bases outside the gene matches: 2.

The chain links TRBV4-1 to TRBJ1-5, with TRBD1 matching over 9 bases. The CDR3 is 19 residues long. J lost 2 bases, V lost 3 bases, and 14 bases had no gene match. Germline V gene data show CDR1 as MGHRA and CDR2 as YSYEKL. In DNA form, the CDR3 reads TGCGCCAGCAGCCATCCACCCGGGACAGGGACGATGGGCAATCAGCCCCAGCATTTT. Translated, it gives CASSHPPGTGTMGNQPQHF.

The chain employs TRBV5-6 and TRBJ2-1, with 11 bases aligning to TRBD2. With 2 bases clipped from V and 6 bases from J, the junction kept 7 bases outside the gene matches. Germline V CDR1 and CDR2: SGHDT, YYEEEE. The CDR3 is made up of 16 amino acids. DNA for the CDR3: TGTGCCAGCAGCTTTCCACAGCTAGCGGGAGGCAATGAGCAGTTCTTC. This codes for CASSFPQLAGGNEQFF.

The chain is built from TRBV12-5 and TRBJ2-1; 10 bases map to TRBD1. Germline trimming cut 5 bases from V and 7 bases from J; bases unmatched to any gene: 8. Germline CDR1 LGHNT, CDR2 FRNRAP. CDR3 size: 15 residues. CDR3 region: CASGPLPGQGNEQFF. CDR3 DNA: TGTGCTAGTGGTCCACTACCGGGACAGGGGAATGAGCAGTTCTTC.

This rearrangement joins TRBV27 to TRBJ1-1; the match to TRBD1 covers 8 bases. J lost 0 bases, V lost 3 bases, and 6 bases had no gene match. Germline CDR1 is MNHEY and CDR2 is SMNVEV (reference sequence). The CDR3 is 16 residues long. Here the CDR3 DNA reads TGTGCCAGCAGTTTGCGGACAGGGACGTTGAACACTGAAGCTTTCTTT. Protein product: CASSLRTGTLNTEAFF.

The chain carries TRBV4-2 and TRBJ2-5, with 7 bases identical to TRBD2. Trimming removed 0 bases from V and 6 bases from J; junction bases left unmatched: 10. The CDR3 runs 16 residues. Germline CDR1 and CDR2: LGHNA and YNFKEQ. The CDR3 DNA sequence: TGTGCCAGCAGCCAAGATTGGGGGGGGAAAAGGCAGACCCAGTACTTC. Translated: CASSQDWGGKRQTQYF.

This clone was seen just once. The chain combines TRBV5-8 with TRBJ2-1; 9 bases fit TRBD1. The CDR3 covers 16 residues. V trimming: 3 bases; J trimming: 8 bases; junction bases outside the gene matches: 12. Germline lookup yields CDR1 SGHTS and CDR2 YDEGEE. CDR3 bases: TGTGCCAGCAGCTGGGGGACAGGGAGCTTCACAGATGAGCAGTTCTTC. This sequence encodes CASSWGTGSFTDEQFF.

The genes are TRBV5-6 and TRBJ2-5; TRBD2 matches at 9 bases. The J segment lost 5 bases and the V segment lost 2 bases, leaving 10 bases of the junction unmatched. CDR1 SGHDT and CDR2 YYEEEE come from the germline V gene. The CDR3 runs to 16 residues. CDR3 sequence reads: CASSFIGGGAGETQYF. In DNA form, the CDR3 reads TGTGCCAGCAGCTTTATTGGCGGGGGGGCCGGGGAGACCCAGTACTTC.

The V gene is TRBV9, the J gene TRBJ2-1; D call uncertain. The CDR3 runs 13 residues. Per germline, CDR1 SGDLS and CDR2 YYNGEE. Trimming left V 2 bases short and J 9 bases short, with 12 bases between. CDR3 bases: TGTGCCAGCAGCGTGAGCCCTATTGGTGAGCAGTTCTTC. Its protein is CASSVSPIGEQFF.

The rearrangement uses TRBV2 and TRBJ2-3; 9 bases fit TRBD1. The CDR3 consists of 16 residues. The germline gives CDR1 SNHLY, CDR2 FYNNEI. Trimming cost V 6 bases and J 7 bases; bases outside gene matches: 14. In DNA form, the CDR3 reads TGTGCCAGCAGCCCACTTCACGGGACAGGGACAAATACGCAGTATTTT. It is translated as CASSPLHGTGTNTQYF.

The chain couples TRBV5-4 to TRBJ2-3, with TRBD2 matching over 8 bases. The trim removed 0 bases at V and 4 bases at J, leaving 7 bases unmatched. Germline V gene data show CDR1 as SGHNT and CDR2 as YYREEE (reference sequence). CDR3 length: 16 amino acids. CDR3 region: CASSLGSGILSDTQYF. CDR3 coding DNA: TGTGCCAGCAGCTTGGGTAGCGGGATCTTGTCAGATACGCAGTATTTT.

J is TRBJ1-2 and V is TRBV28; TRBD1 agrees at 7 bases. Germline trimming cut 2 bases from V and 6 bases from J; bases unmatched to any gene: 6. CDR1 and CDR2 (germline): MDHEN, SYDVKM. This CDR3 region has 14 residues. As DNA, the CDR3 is TGTGCCAGCAGTTTACCTGACAGGGTTAATGGCTACACCTTC. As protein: CASSLPDRVNGYTF.

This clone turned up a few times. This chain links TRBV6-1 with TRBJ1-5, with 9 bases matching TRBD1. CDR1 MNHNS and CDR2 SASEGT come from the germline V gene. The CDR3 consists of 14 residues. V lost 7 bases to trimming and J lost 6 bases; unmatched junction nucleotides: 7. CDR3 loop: CASMRDRVVQPQHF. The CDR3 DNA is TGTGCCAGCATGAGGGACAGGGTAGTTCAGCCCCAGCATTTT.

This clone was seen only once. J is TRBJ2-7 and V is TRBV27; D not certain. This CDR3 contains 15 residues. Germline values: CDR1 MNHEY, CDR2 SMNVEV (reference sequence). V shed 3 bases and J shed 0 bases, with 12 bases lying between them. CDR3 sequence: CASSFGTGSSYEQYF. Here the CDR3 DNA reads TGTGCCAGCAGTTTCGGTACGGGTAGCTCCTACGAGCAGTACTTC.